Presented here are 28 T cell receptor beta chains from one specimen sequenced in a study of vaccination effects on CD4 cells after COVID-19. Prior to sequencing, the ViraFEST assay stimulated PBMC with viral peptide pools, which expanded the antigen-specific CD4+ T cells. When ten to eleven days of culture had elapsed, CD4+ T cells were isolated. Vaccine administered to participants consisted of two doses of either BNT162b2 or mRNA-1273. Profiled with immunoSEQ multiplex PCR; TCRdb holds only in-frame clones, not every one. This sample has under 80,000 clones; under 85% occur once, and the top ten carry around 0.9%. Antigen specificity for these receptors is unknown. Specimen: CD4+ T cells from PBMCs cultured with HCoV-OC43 spike peptides, collected after COVID-19 vaccination. Subset noted: HCoV-OC43 spike overlapping peptide pool stimulation. These receptors were obtained from a human donor who received a COVID-19 vaccine.

V gene TRBV5-1 combines with J gene TRBJ2-2; D not resolved. CDR3 length equals 14 residues. Germline V gene sequence: CDR1 SGHRS, CDR2 YFSETQ. Trimming stripped 4 bases from V and 4 bases from J, with 11 bases between. CDR3 region: CASSPRVATGELFF. The CDR3 DNA follows: TGCGCCAGCAGCCCAAGAGTAGCCACCGGGGAGCTGTTTTTT.

The chain joins TRBV7-2 to TRBJ1-5, with a possible D match to TRBD1 (6 bases). The CDR3 is 15 residues long. The V gene lost 2 bases and the J gene lost 4 bases, with 12 bases spanning the gap. Germline V gene sequence: CDR1 SGHTA, CDR2 FQGNSA. The CDR3 sequence is CASSLKTGSNQPQHF. The CDR3 nucleotides are TGTGCCAGCAGCTTAAAGACAGGATCTAATCAGCCCCAGCATTTT.

This clone was seen a handful of times. The rearrangement uses TRBV6-1 and TRBJ2-1; the D is unclear. V was pared by 3 bases and J by 3 bases, with 15 bases between. The CDR3 spans 16 residues. Germline-derived CDR1 and CDR2 are MNHNS and SASEGT. This CDR3 is CASSDIVSGSYNEQFF. In nucleotides, the CDR3 is TGTGCCAGCAGTGATATCGTCTCCGGAAGCTACAATGAGCAGTTCTTC.

This clone has only one observation. The rearrangement uses TRBV5-6 and TRBJ2-1; TRBD2 agrees at 8 bases. This CDR3 is built from 15 residues. V was clipped by 2 bases and J by 6 bases; unmatched bases: 7. CDR1 is SGHDT, CDR2 YYEEEE, per germline. This CDR3 reads CASSLPTGTSNEQFF. As DNA, the CDR3 is TGTGCCAGCAGCTTACCCACCGGGACTAGCAATGAGCAGTTCTTC.

J is TRBJ2-5 and V is TRBV3-1 (or the pseudogene TRBV3-2); tentative D call: TRBD2 (6 bases). Trimming pared 3 bases from V and 5 bases from J, leaving 16 bases between. CDR1 and CDR2 (germline): LGHDT, YNNKEL (reference sequence). This CDR3 is built from 15 residues. CDR3 sequence: CASSHPGRGWETQYF. CDR3 sequence (DNA): TGTGCCAGCAGCCATCCGGGGCGGGGATGGGAGACCCAGTACTTC.

This clone showed up just a few times. The V gene is TRBV28, the J gene TRBJ1-2, with 7 bases aligning to TRBD1. From germline, CDR1 is MDHEN and CDR2 SYDVKM. V was pared by 5 bases and J by 5 bases, with 14 bases of the junction left unmatched. The CDR3 has 16 amino acids. The CDR3 is CASSISGTAYGYGYTF. CDR3 coding DNA: TGTGCCAGCAGTATCTCCGGGACAGCGTATGGTTATGGCTACACCTTC.

The chain is built from TRBV3-1 (or the pseudogene TRBV3-2) and TRBJ1-6; 8 bases line up with TRBD1. Germline assignment: CDR1 LGHDT and CDR2 YNNKEL (reference sequence). Germline trimming cut 3 bases from V and 8 bases from J; bases unmatched to any gene: 3. CDR3 length: 14 residues. CDR3 bases: TGTGCCAGCAGCCAGACAGGGGAATATTCACCCCTCCACTTT. As protein: CASSQTGEYSPLHF.

The chain employs TRBV15 and TRBJ2-6; 10 bases agree with TRBD1. Unmatched junction bases numbered 8, after V lost 0 bases and J lost 0 bases. Germline V gene lookup returns CDR1 LNHNV and CDR2 YYDKDF (reference sequence). The CDR3 has 20 residues. CDR3 DNA: TGTGCCACCAGCAGAGATTTTAGGACAGGGGGGATCTCTGGGGCCAACGTCCTGACTTTC. Its protein is CATSRDFRTGGISGANVLTF.

The chain joins TRBV19 to TRBJ1-6; D possibly corresponds to TRBD1 (5 bases). Looked up from germline, CDR1 is LNHDA and CDR2 is SQIVND (reference sequence). Trimming pared 4 bases from V and 4 bases from J, leaving 14 bases between. CDR3 length: 16 amino acids. In DNA form, the CDR3 reads TGTGCCAGTAGTAGGGGGGGACGGCGATATAATTCACCCCTCCACTTT. Protein sequence: CASSRGGRRYNSPLHF.

The rearrangement uses TRBV28 and TRBJ2-5, with TRBD1 matching 8 bases. J gave up 5 bases and V 5 bases, and 7 bases lay outside the gene matches. This CDR3 comprises 14 residues. CDR1 MDHEN and CDR2 SYDVKM come from the germline V gene. CDR3 DNA sequence: TGTGCCAGCAGTGTCACAGGGGGTGGCGAGACCCAGTACTTC. Its translation is CASSVTGGGETQYF.

The genes are TRBV6-6 and TRBJ1-3, with D unresolved. Germline values: CDR1 MNHNY, CDR2 SVGAGI (reference sequence). This CDR3 is 14 amino acids long. The germline V and J ends were trimmed by 4 bases and 4 bases, with 11 bases remaining between them. The CDR3 nucleotides are TGTGCCAGCAGTTCCCGCGGGAGAGGAAACACCATATATTTT. It translates to CASSSRGRGNTIYF.

The chain links TRBV12-5 to TRBJ1-3; D is undetermined. With 1 base removed from V and 6 bases from J, the gap between germline ends came to 10 bases. This CDR3 contains 14 residues. The germline gives CDR1 LGHNT, CDR2 FRNRAP. CDR3 coding DNA: TGTGCTAGTGGTTTGGCCTTACACGAAAACACCATATATTTT. Amino acid sequence: CASGLALHENTIYF.

This clone appeared once. DNA for the CDR3: TGTGCCAGTAGAAGGACAGGGGTGAAAGAAAAACTGTTTTTT. Translated: CASRRTGVKEKLFF. The chain recombines TRBV19 with TRBJ1-4; TRBD1 aligns across 9 bases. Germline V gives CDR1 LNHDA, CDR2 SQIVND (reference sequence). The CDR3 length is 14 residues. J lost 8 bases, V lost 6 bases, and 7 bases had no gene match.

The chain uses TRBV19 and TRBJ2-1; 12 bases fit TRBD1. V lost 6 bases and J lost 10; bases outside the gene matches: 13. From germline, CDR1 is LNHDA and CDR2 SQIVND (reference sequence). The CDR3 has 16 residues. The CDR3 nucleotides read TGTGCCAGTAGGCCCCGGGGGACAGGGGGCGAGGGGGAGCAGTTCTTC. It is translated as CASRPRGTGGEGEQFF.

J is TRBJ1-1 and V is TRBV7-9; D is undetermined. CDR1 SEHNR and CDR2 FQNEAQ come from the germline V gene (reference sequence). This CDR3 is built from 15 residues. V lost 1 base, J lost 8 bases, and 17 bases lay in between. The CDR3 sequence is CASSLVMSGVQEAFF. CDR3 DNA: TGTGCCAGCAGCTTAGTCATGAGTGGGGTGCAGGAAGCTTTCTTT.

This clone was seen a few times. The CDR3 nucleotides are TGTGCCAGCAGCCTCGACCAAAAACTGTTTTTT. This translates into CASSLDQKLFF. This sequence joins TRBV28 and TRBJ1-4; D is uncertain. V lost 6 bases, J lost 9 bases, and 8 bases lay in between. Germline V CDR1 and CDR2: MDHEN, SYDVKM. The CDR3 sequence is 11 residues long.

This clone showed up just once. The chain recombines TRBV2 with TRBJ1-3, with no clear D. Per the germline V gene, CDR1 is SNHLY and CDR2 is FYNNEI. This CDR3 is built from 13 residues. Between the trimmed V and J ends, which lost 3 bases and 12 bases, there was a span of 15 bases. Written as DNA, the CDR3 is TGTGCCAGCAGTGAGTCCGGATCGGCCGGCATATATTTT. Amino acid sequence: CASSESGSAGIYF.

V is TRBV10-1 and J is TRBJ1-1; D remains ambiguous. Germline CDR1 reads WNHNN; CDR2 reads SYGVQD (reference sequence). Trimming took off 5 bases at V and 8 bases at J, with 21 bases between the two ends. This CDR3 spans 15 amino acids. The CDR3 spells CASSFQDGTFWEAFF. CDR3 nucleotide sequence: TGCGCCAGCAGTTTTCAGGACGGCACTTTCTGGGAAGCTTTCTTT.

The chain is built from TRBV2 and TRBJ2-3; 7 bases match TRBD2. Trimming took 4 bases from V and 4 from J; bases not matched to a gene: 5. In germline, CDR1 is SNHLY, CDR2 FYNNEI. The CDR3 runs to 14 residues. DNA of the CDR3: TGTGCCAGCAGTGGGGGGAGGGGACCAGATACGCAGTATTTT. Its translation is CASSGGRGPDTQYF.

The gene calls are TRBV9 and TRBJ2-2; D is ambiguous. Germline values: CDR1 SGDLS, CDR2 YYNGEE. CDR3 length: 14 residues. V was pared by 4 bases and J by 1 base, with 8 bases between. CDR3 DNA: TGTGCCAGCAGCCCCTCGGGGAACACCGGGGAGCTGTTTTTT. It encodes CASSPSGNTGELFF.

The J gene is TRBJ2-4, the V gene TRBV30; D might be TRBD2 (5 bases). Per germline, CDR1 GTSNPN and CDR2 SVGIG (reference sequence). The CDR3 totals 13 residues. The germline V and J ends were trimmed by 2 bases and 2 bases, with 7 bases remaining between them. CDR3 in amino acids: CAWSTGTKNIQYF. The CDR3 coding sequence is TGTGCCTGGAGTACCGGGACCAAAAACATTCAGTACTTC.

The chain recombines TRBV29-1 with TRBJ2-5, with D tentatively TRBD1 or TRBD2 (5 bases each). Germline CDR1 SQVTM, CDR2 ANQGSEA. There are 14 residues in the CDR3. V dropped 7 bases and J dropped 7 bases, with 22 bases sitting between them. DNA of the CDR3: TGCAGCGGCGGATGGTTGGACACCGGAGGGACCCAGTACTTC. It codes for CSGGWLDTGGTQYF.

The chain recombines TRBV6-2 or TRBV6-3 with TRBJ2-2; D not resolved. Germline loops: CDR1 MNHEY, CDR2 SVGEGT. V shed 0 bases and J shed 1 base, with 3 bases lying between them. The CDR3 has 14 amino acids. The CDR3 loop reads CASSYSKNTGELFF. CDR3 in DNA: TGTGCCAGCAGTTACTCTAAGAACACCGGGGAGCTGTTTTTT.

The gene calls are TRBV5-1 and TRBJ2-1; D possibly corresponds to TRBD2 (5 bases). CDR3 length equals 13 residues. Trimming cost V 4 bases and J 13 bases, with 18 bases left between them. Per the germline V gene, CDR1 is SGHRS and CDR2 is YFSETQ. The CDR3 DNA is TGCGCCAGCAGCCTCCTCGAGGGAATTTCACAGTTCTTC. Its translation is CASSLLEGISQFF.

V is TRBV28 and J is TRBJ1-4; 8 positions match TRBD1. This CDR3 has 15 residues. Germline V gives CDR1 MDHEN, CDR2 SYDVKM. With V trimmed by 6 bases and J by 4 bases, 7 bases remained unmatched. CDR3 region: CASSSDRGNNEKLFF. CDR3 DNA: TGTGCCAGCAGCTCTGACAGGGGTAATAATGAAAAACTGTTTTTT.

The chain links TRBV5-3 to TRBJ1-5; the D is unclear. TRBV5-3 counts as an open reading frame of uncertain function. The germline V and J ends were trimmed by 10 bases and 0 bases, with 14 bases remaining between them. This CDR3 region has 14 residues. In DNA, the CDR3 is TGTGCCCCTCCAAAACCCTATAGCAATCAGCCCCAGCATTTT. It codes for CAPPKPYSNQPQHF.

The chain couples TRBV6-2 or TRBV6-3 to TRBJ2-5; maybe TRBD2 (5 bases). Germline CDR1 reads MNHEY; CDR2 reads SVGEGT. The CDR3 totals 13 residues. Trimming shortened V by 4 bases and J by 5 bases, and 11 bases separated the two germline ends. The CDR3 region has the DNA TGTGCCAGCAGTTCGAGGGTAGGGGAGACCCAGTACTTC. Translation gives CASSSRVGETQYF.

This clone was picked up one time. The J gene is TRBJ2-5, the V gene TRBV6-2 or TRBV6-3; 11 nucleotides match TRBD2. Germline CDR1 reads MNHEY; CDR2 reads SVGEGT. CDR3 length equals 15 residues. Losses at the gene ends were 6 bases for V and 5 bases for J; bases not matched to a gene: 8. The CDR3 sequence: CASSSGLAVYETQYF. The DNA of the CDR3 is TGTGCCAGCAGCTCGGGACTAGCGGTATATGAGACCCAGTACTTC.